This TCR beta chain was found in a study of blood T cell repertoires in COVID-19. Authors' processing steps: Researchers report that nucleated cell counts were estimated from reference gene primer amplification. Data came from immunoSEQ multiplex PCR; TCRdb stores just in-frame clones and leaves some out. D and trimming come from the DNA, and the V and J calls and clone size come from that table. The table includes about 270,000 clones, about nine tenths detected once. Germline V gives CDR1 SEHNR, CDR2 FQNEAQ (reference sequence). Deletions cut 5 bases from V and 7 bases from J, with 17 bases between. This CDR3 region has 15 residues.

This chain joins TRBV7-9 and TRBJ1-4, with D perhaps TRBD1 (6 bases). The clonotype was recovered from a man in his forties or fifties with active or convalescent COVID-19. The sequencing input was peripheral blood. The CDR3 loop is CASSTLQGEREKLFF. The CDR3, as DNA: TGTGCCAGCAGCACACTACAGGGCGAGCGTGAAAAACTGTTTTTT. The variable domain in full, with the rest retrieved from reference TRBV7-9 and TRBJ1-4, is DTGVSQNPRHKITKRGQNVTFRCDPISEHNRLYWYRQTLGQGPEFLTYFQNEAQLEKSRLLSDRFSAERPKGSFSTLEIQRTEQGDSAMYLCASSTLQGEREKLFFGSGTQLSVL.